This record covers a single T cell receptor (beta chain). The data originate from a study of shared clonotypes between healthy human individuals. Germline-derived CDR1 and CDR2 are SGHDN and FVKESK. Germline trimming cut 4 bases from V and 5 bases from J; bases unmatched to any gene: 5. This CDR3 spans 16 amino acids. The assay used deep level. Method: immunoSEQ multiplex PCR; TCRdb's copy keeps in-frame clones and lacks some. The repertoire includes millions of clones, roughly 93% of them detected once, and under 0.45% sits in the top ten. This chain links TRBV14 with TRBJ1-4; 12 bases fit TRBD1. Sequencing input: naive CD4+ T cells from PBMCs. The subset: CD45RA+ positively selected. The source is a man aged 18 to 29 in good health. Some clones in this sample may be carry-over from other donors' samples. The chain's CDR3 is CASSPFGTGGNEKLFF. CDR3 nucleotide sequence: TGTGCCAGCAGCCCCTTCGGGACAGGGGGCAATGAAAAACTGTTTTTT.